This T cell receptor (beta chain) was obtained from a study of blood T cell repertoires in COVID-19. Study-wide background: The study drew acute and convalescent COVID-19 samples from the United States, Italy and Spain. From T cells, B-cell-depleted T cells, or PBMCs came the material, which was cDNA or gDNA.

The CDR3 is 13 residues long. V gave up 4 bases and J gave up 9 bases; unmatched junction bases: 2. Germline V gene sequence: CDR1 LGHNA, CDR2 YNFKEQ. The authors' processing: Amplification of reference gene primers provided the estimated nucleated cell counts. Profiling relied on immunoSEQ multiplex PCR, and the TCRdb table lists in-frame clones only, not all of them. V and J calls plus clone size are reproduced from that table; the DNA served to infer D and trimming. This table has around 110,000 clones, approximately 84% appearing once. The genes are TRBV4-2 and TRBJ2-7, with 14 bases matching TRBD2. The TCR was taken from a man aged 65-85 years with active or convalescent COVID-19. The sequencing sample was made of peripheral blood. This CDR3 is CASSLGTSGRQYF. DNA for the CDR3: TGTGCCAGCAGCCTCGGGACTAGCGGGAGGCAGTACTTC.